Shown below are 25 T cell receptor beta chains from a single sample sequenced in a study of blood T cell repertoires in COVID-19. Sequenced by immunoSEQ multiplex PCR; TCRdb stores in-frame clones only, minus some. The table shows approximately 52,000 clones, with roughly 90% occurring only once. Sequencing was done on a sample of peripheral blood. The receptors were gathered from a man aged 50-60 years with acute or convalescent COVID-19.

The chain couples TRBV6-5 to TRBJ1-2; 9 bases match TRBD1. The CDR3 length is 15 residues. The V and J ends lost 4 bases and 4 bases, in that order; junction bases with no gene match: 7. Per germline, CDR1 MNHEY and CDR2 SVGAGI. The CDR3 DNA is TGTGCCAGCAGTTCAGACAGGGGGGCTTCCTATGGCTACACCTTC. Its protein product is CASSSDRGASYGYTF.

The V and J genes are TRBV5-6 and TRBJ2-6; D remains ambiguous. V was pared by 0 bases and J by 0 bases, with 10 bases between. Looked up from germline, CDR1 is SGHDT and CDR2 is YYEEEE. This CDR3 comprises 17 residues. The DNA for the CDR3 is TGTGCCAGCAGCTTGGGACACGGCAACTCTGGGGCCAACGTCCTGACTTTC. Translation gives CASSLGHGNSGANVLTF.

The V and J genes are TRBV28 and TRBJ2-3, with 7 bases lining up with TRBD2. The V gene end was trimmed by 3 bases and the J gene end by 2 bases; junction bases not matched to a gene: 11. The CDR3 consists of 17 residues. CDR1 is MDHEN and CDR2 is SYDVKM in the germline V gene. The CDR3 loop reads CASSFLPSGPDTDTQYF. CDR3 bases: TGTGCCAGCAGTTTCCTACCTAGCGGACCCGACACAGATACGCAGTATTTT.

This chain links TRBV13 with TRBJ2-3; no reliable D call. CDR1 is PRHDT and CDR2 is FYEKMQ in the germline V gene (reference sequence). The CDR3 has 13 residues. V was clipped by 5 bases and J by 6 bases, with 12 bases between them. The CDR3 DNA sequence: TGTGCCAGCAGCCCCTCCAGTTGGGATACGCAGTATTTT. This translates into CASSPSSWDTQYF.

V gene TRBV19 combines with J gene TRBJ1-6; TRBD1 matches at 7 bases. V trimming: 3 bases; J trimming: 4 bases; junction bases outside the gene matches: 9. Germline V gene data show CDR1 as LNHDA and CDR2 as SQIVND (reference sequence). The CDR3 is 17 residues long. This chain's CDR3 is CASSIGNPGQYNSPLHF. The CDR3 nucleotides are TGTGCCAGTAGTATTGGGAATCCGGGACAGTATAATTCACCCCTCCACTTT. Full variable domain (rest looked up from reference TRBV19 and TRBJ1-6): DGGITQSPKYLFRKEGQNVTLSCEQNLNHDAMYWYRQDPGQGLRLIYYSQIVNDFQKGDIAEGYSVSREKKESFPLTVTSAQKNPTAFYLCASSIGNPGQYNSPLHFGNGTRLTVT.

V and J are TRBV7-9 and TRBJ1-2; TRBD1 agrees at 11 bases. Germline V CDR1 and CDR2: SEHNR, FQNEAQ (reference sequence). CDR3 length equals 14 residues. Trimming took 5 bases from V and 8 from J; bases not matched to a gene: 7. CDR3 nucleotides: TGTGCCAGCAGCCCCGGGACAGGGGGGTTAGGCTACACCTTC. This encodes CASSPGTGGLGYTF.

The chain carries TRBV19 and TRBJ2-1; perhaps TRBD2 as D (6 bases). The CDR3 length is 14 residues. Germline CDR1 and CDR2: LNHDA and SQIVND (reference sequence). V was cut by 0 bases and J by 7 bases, with 10 bases left in between. The CDR3 protein is CASSIEAGINEQFF. CDR3 bases: TGTGCCAGTAGTATAGAGGCGGGAATTAATGAGCAGTTCTTC.

The chain has TRBV5-1 and TRBJ2-7; D perhaps matches TRBD2 (5 bases). This CDR3 spans 15 amino acids. The V gene lost 0 bases and the J gene lost 7 bases, with 17 bases spanning the gap. Germline CDR1 and CDR2: SGHRS and YFSETQ. Here the CDR3 DNA reads TGCGCCAGCAGCTTGGGGGCCAGGTCCTCGGGGGAGCAGTACTTC. Protein sequence: CASSLGARSSGEQYF.

The chain employs TRBV5-8 and TRBJ2-7; D remains unclear. Trimming took 0 bases from V and 7 from J, leaving 11 bases between them. This CDR3 spans 13 amino acids. CDR1 is SGHTS and CDR2 is YDEGEE in the germline V gene. The CDR3 region has the DNA TGTGCCAGCAGCTTGGCTCGGGTCGGGGAGCAGTACTTC. This translates into CASSLARVGEQYF.

The chain employs TRBV30 and TRBJ2-3; possibly TRBD2 for D (6 bases). Trimming removed 3 bases at V and 1 base at J, with 8 bases between. The CDR3 extends over 13 amino acids. Looked up from germline, CDR1 is GTSNPN and CDR2 is SVGIG (reference sequence). This chain's CDR3 is CAWSRLGTDTQYF. CDR3 sequence (DNA): TGTGCCTGGAGCAGACTAGGCACAGATACGCAGTATTTT.

The chain couples TRBV9 to TRBJ2-3; 7 nucleotides match TRBD2. CDR1 is SGDLS, CDR2 YYNGEE, per germline. The CDR3 has 15 residues. The trim removed 1 base at V and 1 base at J, leaving 3 bases unmatched. The DNA for the CDR3 is TGTGCCAGCAGCGTATTCAGCGGGGGCACAGATACGCAGTATTTT. This translates into CASSVFSGGTDTQYF.

This sequence joins TRBV10-2 and TRBJ1-1, with 8 bases that match TRBD1. With 10 bases clipped from V and 4 bases from J, the junction kept 8 bases outside the gene matches. This CDR3 region has 13 residues. Per germline, CDR1 WSHSY and CDR2 SAAADI. This chain's CDR3 is CAIVTGDGTEAFF. The CDR3 DNA is TGCGCCATCGTGACAGGGGATGGCACTGAAGCTTTCTTT.

Here the CDR3 DNA reads TGTGCCAGCAGCGTAAGCGGGGAGACCCAGTACTTC. Translating it yields CASSVSGETQYF. The chain is built from TRBV9 and TRBJ2-5, with D maybe TRBD2 (6 bases). Trimming left V 1 base short and J 5 bases short, with 6 bases between. This CDR3 has 12 amino acids. Germline V gene sequence: CDR1 SGDLS, CDR2 YYNGEE.

In the case of this clone: The same CDR3 also results from other DNA sequences found in this sample. The chain recombines TRBV18 with TRBJ1-1; 7 bases map to TRBD1. The V and J ends lost 2 bases and 1 base, in that order; junction bases with no gene match: 4. The CDR3 extends over 15 amino acids. The germline V gene encodes CDR1 KGHSH and CDR2 LQKENI. The CDR3 here is CASSPEQGKNTEAFF. The DNA for the CDR3 is TGTGCCAGCTCACCAGAACAGGGGAAGAACACTGAAGCTTTCTTT.

CDR3 region: CASSSTGDTTYNEQFF. DNA for the CDR3: TGCGCCAGCAGCAGTACCGGGGACACAACCTACAATGAGCAGTTCTTC. This chain connects TRBV5-1 to TRBJ2-1; D is perhaps TRBD1 (6 bases). The V end lost 4 bases, the J end lost 2 bases, and 16 bases lay between the germline ends. This CDR3 has 16 residues. CDR1 is SGHRS, CDR2 YFSETQ, per germline.

This clone was seen a single time. The V call is TRBV5-1, the J call TRBJ2-7; 7 nucleotides align to TRBD2. V gave up 3 bases and J gave up 6 bases; unmatched junction bases: 3. Germline V gene data show CDR1 as SGHRS and CDR2 as YFSETQ. CDR3 length: 12 residues. The DNA of the CDR3 is TGCGCCAGCAGCTCCGGGAGGCGCGAGCAGTACTTC. This gives the protein CASSSGRREQYF.

V is TRBV6-5 and J is TRBJ2-5; 8 nucleotides align to TRBD2. Germline V lookup: CDR1 MNHEY, CDR2 SVGAGI. The V and J ends lost 11 bases and 2 bases, in that order; junction bases with no gene match: 10. CDR3 length equals 14 residues. The CDR3 region is CAAPGLGLQETQYF. DNA for the CDR3: TGTGCCGCTCCGGGACTAGGCCTACAAGAGACCCAGTACTTC.

The rearrangement uses TRBV29-1 and TRBJ2-7; 7 bases map to TRBD1. Germline V CDR1 and CDR2: SQVTM, ANQGSEA. After removal of 5 bases from V and 4 bases from J, the junction contained 5 bases not matched to a gene. This CDR3 spans 12 amino acids. The chain's CDR3 is CSVTGVGYEQYF. Written as DNA, the CDR3 is TGCAGCGTTACAGGGGTGGGTTACGAGCAGTACTTC.

This chain links TRBV6-5 with TRBJ2-1; 7 bases match TRBD2. There are 15 residues in the CDR3. Germline V CDR1 and CDR2: MNHEY, SVGAGI. Trimming cost V 6 bases and J 5 bases; bases outside gene matches: 10. CDR3 sequence reads: CASSRSGAENNEQFF. The CDR3 region has the DNA TGTGCCAGCAGCAGAAGCGGGGCGGAAAACAATGAGCAGTTCTTC.

The V call is TRBV5-1, the J call TRBJ1-2; 7 nucleotides match TRBD1. Germline CDR1 and CDR2: SGHRS and YFSETQ. Trimming took 3 bases from V and 7 from J; bases not matched to a gene: 15. This CDR3 spans 16 amino acids. The CDR3 DNA is TGCGCCAGCAGCTGGGGACAGACTCAAGGGGGTGGTGGCTACACCTTC. Protein sequence: CASSWGQTQGGGGYTF.

V gene TRBV5-6 combines with J gene TRBJ1-5, with 8 positions matching TRBD1. Trimming removed 3 bases from V and 5 bases from J; junction bases left unmatched: 7. The CDR3 runs 15 residues. Per the germline V gene, CDR1 is SGHDT and CDR2 is YYEEEE. The CDR3 reads CASSWGLDRDQPQHF. DNA of the CDR3: TGTGCCAGCAGCTGGGGGCTGGACAGGGATCAGCCCCAGCATTTT.

CDR3 region: CATSDRGLAGVNEQFF. DNA for the CDR3: TGTGCCACCAGTGACCGAGGACTAGCGGGGGTGAATGAGCAGTTCTTC. The chain is built from TRBV24-1 and TRBJ2-1; 13 bases agree with TRBD2. V was pared by 4 bases and J by 7 bases, with 6 bases of the junction left unmatched. Germline loops: CDR1 KGHDR, CDR2 SFDVKD. The CDR3 is 16 residues long.

The chain uses TRBV3-1 (or the pseudogene TRBV3-2) and TRBJ1-1; 7 positions agree with TRBD1. The CDR3 has 11 amino acids. The V and J ends lost 8 bases and 8 bases, in that order; junction bases with no gene match: 5. Germline lookup yields CDR1 LGHDT and CDR2 YNNKEL (reference sequence). CDR3 DNA sequence: TGTGCCAGCCGAGGGGGCGCCGAAGCTTTCTTT. Protein product: CASRGGAEAFF.

The CDR3 spells CASNGRDYEQYF. Written as DNA, the CDR3 is TGTGCCAGTAATGGACGGGACTACGAGCAGTACTTC. The rearrangement uses TRBV19 and TRBJ2-7; TRBD2 is a possible D gene (5 bases). The CDR3 runs to 12 residues. With 7 bases removed from V and 3 bases from J, the gap between germline ends came to 10 bases. CDR1 and CDR2 from the germline V gene are LNHDA and SQIVND (reference sequence).

V usage is TRBV6-5 and J usage is TRBJ1-1; a weak D match, TRBD1 (6 bases). Germline loops: CDR1 MNHEY, CDR2 SVGAGI. The V and J ends lost 8 bases and 5 bases respectively, with 18 bases between them. The CDR3 is 14 residues long. The CDR3 spells CASGPQGMRTEAFF. In DNA, the CDR3 is TGTGCCAGCGGCCCACAGGGAATGAGGACTGAAGCTTTCTTT.